This T cell receptor (beta chain) stems from a study of blood T cell repertoires in COVID-19. As for the study in general: Researchers got acute and convalescent COVID-19 samples from the United States, Italy and Spain. Sample material is recorded as cDNA or gDNA derived from T cells, B-cell-depleted T cells, or PBMCs.

In Seattle, patients joined the study during active infection and were tracked longitudinally. Trimming stripped 2 bases from V and 0 bases from J, with 11 bases between. The CDR3 has 16 amino acids. Germline assignment: CDR1 SEHNR and CDR2 FQNEAQ (reference sequence). Clones were sequenced by immunoSEQ multiplex PCR, and TCRdb holds only the in-frame ones, with some missing. Among 100,000 to 150,000 clones, roughly 90% were seen once, and the ten largest hold around 2%. V usage is TRBV7-9 and J usage is TRBJ2-1; D perhaps matches TRBD2 (5 bases). This TCR was sampled from a middle-aged man with COVID-19, enrolled during active disease. The sequenced sample consisted of peripheral blood. The chain's CDR3 is CASSLFIRDSYNEQFF. For the CDR3, the DNA is TGTGCCAGCAGCTTATTCATTCGGGACTCCTACAATGAGCAGTTCTTC. The full variable domain, completed using reference TRBV7-9 and TRBJ2-1, is DTGVSQNPRHKITKRGQNVTFRCDPISEHNRLYWYRQTLGQGPEFLTYFQNEAQLEKSRLLSDRFSAERPKGSFSTLEIQRTEQGDSAMYLCASSLFIRDSYNEQFFGPGTRLTVL.